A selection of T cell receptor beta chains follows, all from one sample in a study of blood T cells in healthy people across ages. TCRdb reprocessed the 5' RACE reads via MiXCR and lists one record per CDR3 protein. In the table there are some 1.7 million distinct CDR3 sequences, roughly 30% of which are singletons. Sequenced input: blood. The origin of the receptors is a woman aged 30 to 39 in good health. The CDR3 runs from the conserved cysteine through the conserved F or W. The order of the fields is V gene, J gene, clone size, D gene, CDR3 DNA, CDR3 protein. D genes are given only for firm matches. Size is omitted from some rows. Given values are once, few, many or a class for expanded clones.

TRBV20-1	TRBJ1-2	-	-	TGCAGTGCTAAGGTAGCGGGCAACGACGGCTATGGCTACACCTTC	CSAKVAGNDGYGYTF
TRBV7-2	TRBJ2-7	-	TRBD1	TGTGCCAGCAGCCAAGGACAGGGTGGCCGATCTACCTACGAGCAGTACTTC	CASSQGQGGRSTYEQYF
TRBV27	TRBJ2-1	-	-	TGTGCCAGCGGAGGGCCGGGGAATGAGCAGTTCTTC	CASGGPGNEQFF
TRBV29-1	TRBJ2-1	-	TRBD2	TGCAGCCCTAGGCGGCTAGCGGGAACAACGCGGGGCTACAATGAGCAGTTCTTC	CSPRRLAGTTRGYNEQFF
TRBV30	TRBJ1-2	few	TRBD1	TGTGCCTGGTCAGGGGGCTCGAACTATGGCTACACCTTC	CAWSGGSNYGYTF
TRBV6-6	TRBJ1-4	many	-	TGTGCCAGCGGCAACAATGAAAAACTGTTTTTT	CASGNNEKLFF
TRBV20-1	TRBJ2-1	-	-	TGCAGTGCTGGAGATCCGGGGTCGAGCTCCTACAATGAGCAGTTCTTC	CSAGDPGSSSYNEQFF
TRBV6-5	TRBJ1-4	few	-	TGTGCCAGCAGGCTCCGGGGGGCGACTAATGAAAAACTGTTTTTT	CASRLRGATNEKLFF
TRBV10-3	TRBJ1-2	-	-	TGTGTTTCCCGGGGGGCGCGCGGCTACACCTTC	CVSRGARGYTF
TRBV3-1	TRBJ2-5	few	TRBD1	TGTGCCAGCAGCCTGCCCAGGGGGCGGACCCAGTACTTC	CASSLPRGRTQYF
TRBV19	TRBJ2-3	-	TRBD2	TGTGCCAGTACCATAACTAGCGAAAGCACAGATACGCAGTATTTT	CASTITSESTDTQYF
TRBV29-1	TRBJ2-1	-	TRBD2	TGCATCGTCGGGGGGATGGGCGCGCGGGGGAATGAGCAGTTCTTC	CIVGGMGARGNEQFF
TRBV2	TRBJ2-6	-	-	TGTGCCAGCAGTGAAAAACCTGGGGCCAACGTCCTGACTTTC	CASSEKPGANVLTF
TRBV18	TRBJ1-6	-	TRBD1	TGTGCCAGCTCACCACTCCGGACAGGCGCGAATTCACCCCTCCACTTT	CASSPLRTGANSPLHF
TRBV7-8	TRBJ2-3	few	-	TGTGCCAGCAGGTCGGACAGATCTAGCACAGATACGCAGTATTTT	CASRSDRSSTDTQYF
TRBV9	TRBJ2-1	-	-	TGTGCCAGCAGCGTAGGAATGGAAGGGCTTGAGCAGTTCTTC	CASSVGMEGLEQFF
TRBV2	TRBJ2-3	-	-	TGTGCCAGCAGTGATCCCGGGAATACGCAGTATTTT	CASSDPGNTQYF
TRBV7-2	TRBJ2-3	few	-	TGTGCCAGCAGCCCGGGCCTCCCTAGCTCAGATACGCAGTATTTT	CASSPGLPSSDTQYF
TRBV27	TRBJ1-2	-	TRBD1	TGTGCCAGCAGTTTCACAGGGGGGAGCTACACCTTC	CASSFTGGSYTF
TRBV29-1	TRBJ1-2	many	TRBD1	TGCAGCGTTGATATGTTACAGGGGGTCGGCTACACCTTC	CSVDMLQGVGYTF
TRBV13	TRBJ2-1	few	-	TGTGCCAGCAGCTTAAAGGGAGGTGGGTCCTACAATGAGCAGTTCTTC	CASSLKGGGSYNEQFF
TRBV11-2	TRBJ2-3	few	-	TGTGCCAGCACCCTCGGCAGGCAAAGCACAGATACGCAGTATTTT	CASTLGRQSTDTQYF
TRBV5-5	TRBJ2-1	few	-	TGTGCCAGCAGCTTGGCCGCAAATACCGGAGGCACGGCGTATGAGCAGTTCTTC	CASSLAANTGGTAYEQFF
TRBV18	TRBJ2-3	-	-	TGTGCCAGCTCACCAAGCAAGAGGACAGATACGCAGTATTTT	CASSPSKRTDTQYF
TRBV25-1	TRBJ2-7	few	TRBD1	TGTGCCAGCAGTGCGCCCGGGACAGGGGGCTACGAGCAGTACTTC	CASSAPGTGGYEQYF
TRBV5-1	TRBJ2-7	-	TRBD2	TGCGCCAGCAGCCAGGGTAGCGGGAGGCCGAACTCCTACAATGAGCAGTACTTC	CASSQGSGRPNSYNEQYF
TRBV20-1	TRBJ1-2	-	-	TGCAGTGCCCCATCGCGGGCGAACTATGGCTACACCTTC	CSAPSRANYGYTF
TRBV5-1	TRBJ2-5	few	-	TGCGCCAGCACCCACTCGGGGGCATCGGAAGAGCAGTACTTC	CASTHSGASEEQYF
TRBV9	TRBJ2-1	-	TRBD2	TGTGCCGGCAGCGCCACGGGGGGGCCGAGCAATGAGCAGTTCTTC	CAGSATGGPSNEQFF
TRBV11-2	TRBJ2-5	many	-	TGTGCCAGCAGCTCCATACTAGGGAGTGAGGGAGAGACCCAGTACTTC	CASSSILGSEGETQYF
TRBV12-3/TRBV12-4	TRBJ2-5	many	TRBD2	TGTGCCAGCAGTTTCCGCGGGGGGGAAGAGACCCAGTACTTC	CASSFRGGEETQYF
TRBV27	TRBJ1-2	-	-	TGTGCCAGCAGTTTATTTGGGGGAGACTATGGCTACACCTTC	CASSLFGGDYGYTF
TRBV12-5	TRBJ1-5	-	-	TGTGCTAGTGGTTTGGTAGAGGTCCCCCGGCCCCAGCATTTT	CASGLVEVPRPQHF
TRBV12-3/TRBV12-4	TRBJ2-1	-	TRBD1	TGTGCCAGCAGTTTCGACAGGGGTTTCGGTAATGAGCAGTTCTTC	CASSFDRGFGNEQFF
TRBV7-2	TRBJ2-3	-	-	TGTGCCAGCAGCCCAATGGATAGCATAGATACGCAGTATTTT	CASSPMDSIDTQYF
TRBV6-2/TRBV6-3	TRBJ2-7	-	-	TGTGCCAGCCGAGGGGCCAACTACGAGCAGTACTTC	CASRGANYEQYF
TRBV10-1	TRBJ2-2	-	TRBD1	TGCGCCAGCACCGCCGGGACAGACCCCACCGGGGAGCTGTTTTTT	CASTAGTDPTGELFF
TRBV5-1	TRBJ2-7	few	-	TGCGCCAGCAGCTTAACCCGTGGAGGGAACGAGCAGTACTTC	CASSLTRGGNEQYF
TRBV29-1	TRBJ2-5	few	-	TGCAGCTTCGCGGGCCGCGGGACGGGTGAGACCCAGTACTTC	CSFAGRGTGETQYF
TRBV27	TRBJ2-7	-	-	TGTGCCAGCTCGGGCAGGGTTGACGAGCAGTACTTC	CASSGRVDEQYF
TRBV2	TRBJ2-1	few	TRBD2	TGTGCCAGCACGCGAAATGCCTTAGCGGGAGATAGCTCCTACAATGAGCAGTTCTTC	CASTRNALAGDSSYNEQFF
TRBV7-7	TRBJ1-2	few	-	TGTGCCAGCAGCCCGAGTCCCGGGGGGGGCTACACCTTC	CASSPSPGGGYTF
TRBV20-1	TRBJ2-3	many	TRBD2	TGCAGTGCTAGAGGAGGTAGCGGGGTAACAGATACGCAGTATTTT	CSARGGSGVTDTQYF
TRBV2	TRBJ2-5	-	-	TGTGCCAGCAGTGACCGGGGTTCCTACAATGAGCAGTACTTC	CASSDRGSYNEQYF
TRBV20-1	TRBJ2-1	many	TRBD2	TGCAGTGCTCCTGACCCCCGGGGGGGCGATGAGCAGTTCTTC	CSAPDPRGGDEQFF
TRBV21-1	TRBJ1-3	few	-	TGTGCCAGCAGCAAAACCGGGCTCTCAGGAAACACCATATATTTT	CASSKTGLSGNTIYF
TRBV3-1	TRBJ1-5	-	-	TGTGCCAGCAGCCAAGCAGGATCAGGTCAGCCCCAGCATTTT	CASSQAGSGQPQHF
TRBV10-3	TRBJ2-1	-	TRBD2	TGTGCCATCAGTTCCACTAGCGGACTATGCAATAAGCAGTTCTTC	CAISSTSGLCNKQFF
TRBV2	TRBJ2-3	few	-	TGTGCCAGCAACCAGGGTAATTCAGATACGCAGTATTTT	CASNQGNSDTQYF
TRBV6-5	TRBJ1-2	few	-	TGTGCCAGCAGTTACGCAGGGGAGGGAGGCTACACCTTC	CASSYAGEGGYTF
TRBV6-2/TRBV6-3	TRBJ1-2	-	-	TGTGCCAGCAGTCCTCCCGAATCTCCGGGTGGCTACACCTTC	CASSPPESPGGYTF
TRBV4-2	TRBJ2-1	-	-	TGTGCCAGCAGCCCATTAACGGGACTTCCCTACAATGAGCAGTTCTTC	CASSPLTGLPYNEQFF
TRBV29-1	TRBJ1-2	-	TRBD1	TGCAGCGTTGAAGACCGTGACAGGGGGCGCAATGGCTACACCTTC	CSVEDRDRGRNGYTF
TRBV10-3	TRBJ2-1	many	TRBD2	TGTGCCATCAGTGGTACCCTAACGGGAGGGTCTAGTGAGCAGTTCTTC	CAISGTLTGGSSEQFF
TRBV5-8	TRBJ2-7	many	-	TGTGCCAGCAGCTTAAGATCGGACTCCCCACTTGGCGAGCAGTACTTC	CASSLRSDSPLGEQYF